This paragraph reports one TCR beta chain. This clonotype was detected ten times or more. Which antigen it targets is not known. Base qualities are not at hand, and no much larger clone is one base apart. The data originate from a study of T cells in Graves' hyperthyroidism and ophthalmopathy (dated by TCRdb to about 2019). Background for the entire study: Peripheral blood was collected at initial diagnosis, before any treatment. Once sampling was done, hyperthyroidism patients were given methimazole at a starting dose of 30 mg daily, whereas ophthalmopathy patients were given high-dose intravenous methylprednisolone. The study also compared thyroid tissue and blood T-cell repertoires from 6 or 7 Graves' hyperthyroidism patients. According to the paper, TCR Vbeta CDR3 sequencing was carried out on approximately 140 peripheral blood samples, which came from over 40 ophthalmopathy, 75 to 80 hyperthyroidism and roughly 17 progressor patients. Prospective prediction of ophthalmopathy was tested in an independent validation cohort consisting of some 19 hyperthyroidism patients and about 17 patients who later progressed to ophthalmopathy. For training and testing, the 110 or so patients in the discovery cohort were randomly divided in a 7:3 ratio. To identify TCR V-J signatures that set the groups apart, the researchers used a discovery cohort of more than 95 patients, made up of 43 with Graves' ophthalmopathy and about 55 with stable Graves' hyperthyroidism. Study-wide findings and limitations: Ophthalmopathy was separated from stable hyperthyroidism by a 13 V-J signature model, with approximately 90% sensitivity and about 84% specificity obtained in cross-validation and 80%/75% obtained in testing. Most expanded thyroid clonotypes (frequency above 0.001) were also detected in blood, suggesting blood repertoires may reflect thyroid immune responses. During validation, the model predicted progression to ophthalmopathy a median of roughly six months ahead of onset, with approximately 71% sensitivity and roughly 72% specificity. Sample size was not statistically predetermined, and blinding of investigators to group allocation was not performed.

Stable Graves' hyperthyroidism was defined as the absence of progression to ophthalmopathy over 18 months of follow-up. Hyperthyroidism patients were newly diagnosed, had a disease duration of under 2 months, and were aged 18 to 65 years. Patients with uncontrolled infections, other autoimmune diseases, pregnancy or lactation were excluded. Clinical symptoms, serum thyroxine and TRAb, thyroid ultrasound, and orbital computed tomography formed the basis for the diagnoses. PBMCs were separated from 7.5 to 10 ml of fresh peripheral blood using Ficoll-Paque density gradient centrifugation. Total RNA was extracted with Trizol reagent, and quality was checked on an Agilent 2100 Bioanalyzer. The TCR beta CDR3 regions were amplified from the RNA transcripts. For the first round of RT-PCR on the TCR CDR3, the HTBI primer set was used together with the Qiagen OneStep RT-PCR kit. The libraries were constructed in a second round of multiplex PCR and then size-selected and purified. The libraries were sequenced on an Illumina HiSeq2000 using paired-end 100 bp reads. On the authors' methods: SOAPnuke was used to process the raw data, removing reads that contained adapters or uncalled bases, had a mean Phred below 15, or lacked an exact match to the constant primer or identifier. High-quality paired reads were merged using COPE v1.2.5, and each unique nucleotide sequence was defined as a clonotype. MiTCR v1.1 was used to align the clonotypes against IMGT TRBV, TRBD and TRBJ reference segments. The analysis included only V-J combinations with a frequency above 0.0001, which together covered roughly 99% of the repertoires. The TCS score was defined as F50 (clonal expansion) divided by E x V (chaos), with BLOSUM62-based TCRdist calculated between CDR3 peptides within each V-J. Welch's t-statistics and random forest reduced around 520 V-J features to 13, which were used in a naive Bayes classifier (R e1071). TCRdb reprocessing: public reads trimmed at Q25 with fastp, clones called with MiXCR, in-frame beta chains kept. Merged by CDR3 protein, the rows form single entries marked with the most common genes and DNA. These V and J calls originate from TCRdb's pipeline instead of the authors' own analysis. The sample profile shows 400,000 to 550,000 distinct CDR3 sequences; about 15% of them were found once. The ten largest clones take up over 15% of the sample.

Germline trimming amounts to 6 bases on V and 6 bases on J, with 4 as the count of junction bases outside the gene matches. Sequences SGHTA (CDR1) and FQGTGA (CDR2) are obtained from the germline V gene. Spanning cysteine to phenylalanine, the CDR3 consists of 15 amino acids. Solely the CDR3 DNA is kept, with 45 bases framed from the first base. The sequencing sample was made of blood. This receptor was taken from a woman aged 18-35 years with Graves' hyperthyroidism. Recombination connected TRBV7-3 to TRBJ2-1; 14 of the junction bases match TRBD2. The CDR3 reads as follows: CASSQGLAGANEQFF. The bases read TGTGCCAGCAGTCAGGGACTAGCGGGAGCCAATGAGCAGTTCTTC.